This T cell receptor (beta chain) was captured in a study of blood T cell repertoires in COVID-19. Study-level background: Samples taken during acute and convalescent COVID-19 were collected in the United States, Italy and Spain. From T cells, B-cell-depleted T cells, or PBMCs came the material, which was cDNA or gDNA.

Original analysis: Reference gene primer amplification in the assay estimated nucleated cell counts. The assay was immunoSEQ multiplex PCR, and TCRdb's table has in-frame clones only and misses some. That table supplies the V and J calls and clone size; D and trimming were determined from the DNA. The sample comprises some 170,000 clones, about 81% of which are singletons, and about 8% rests with the top ten. This CDR3 region has 13 residues. V was shortened by 1 base and J by 5 bases, with 8 bases between the two germline ends. Germline V gene lookup returns CDR1 LNHDA and CDR2 SQIVND (reference sequence).

The sample taken for sequencing was peripheral blood. The gene calls are TRBV19 and TRBJ1-2; no reliable D call. The clonotype comes from a woman in her 70s with acute or convalescent COVID-19. CDR3: CASSIVSEYGYTF. CDR3 nucleotides: TGTGCCAGTAGTATAGTATCGGAGTATGGCTACACCTTC.